This T cell receptor beta chain is from a study of CD8 T cells in ankylosing spondylitis. Study outcomes and limitations: Disease-associated clones were CD8+ and fairly uncommon in peripheral blood. Reportedly, matched ankylosing spondylitis synovial fluid was significantly enriched for disease-linked clones. For ankylosing spondylitis blood, a TCR beta motif of roughly 8 highly homologous variants appeared characteristic.

Remarks on this clonotype: Its antigen is unidentified.

TCRdb reanalysed the 5' RACE reads using MiXCR and keeps one entry per CDR3 protein. The table lists over 700,000 distinct CDR3 sequences, 15% to 20% of them singletons. CDR1 SQVTM and CDR2 ANQGSEA come from the germline V gene. V was shortened by 1 base and J by 3 bases, with 10 bases between the two germline ends. The CDR3 consists of 13 residues. The receptor was derived from a male donor with ankylosing spondylitis. This chain links TRBV29-1 with TRBJ2-7; weak D call: TRBD1 (6 bases). The sequenced sample consisted of blood, either unsorted or a sorted T cell fraction (not recorded which). Written as DNA, the CDR3 is TGCAGCGTTGAAGGCAGGGGCCTCTACGAGCAGTACTTC. It encodes CSVEGRGLYEQYF.